This is a list of T cell receptor beta chains from one sample in a study of cytomegalovirus exposure and HLA in healthy donors. Repertoires were generated with immunoSEQ multiplex PCR, while TCRdb's copy carries only in-frame clones and drops some. The table shows 160,000 or so clones, with about four fifths occurring only once. Source material: PBMCs. Source of these receptors: a male donor in good health and CMV-seropositive. Both conserved end residues are part of each CDR3. The D gene is left open where the match is weak. Size tells how often a clone was seen (once, few, many) or the class of an expanded clone, and some rows leave it out.

CDR3nt | CDR3aa | abundance | v_gene | d_gene | j_gene
TGTGCCAGTAGTATCCGGGGGGGGCGTGGAACCGGGGAGCTGTTTTTT | CASSIRGGRGTGELFF | - | TRBV19 | TRBD2 | TRBJ2-2
TGCGCCAGCAGCGGTGGACAAGGAGTCACAGATACGCAGTATTTT | CASSGGQGVTDTQYF | - | TRBV5-1 | - | TRBJ2-3
TGTGCCACCCGTACAGGTTGGAACACCGGGGAGCTGTTTTTT | CATRTGWNTGELFF | - | TRBV27 | - | TRBJ2-2
TGTGCCAGCAGGAGGGCTAATGAAAAACTGTTTTTT | CASRRANEKLFF | - | TRBV27 | - | TRBJ1-4
TGTGCCAGCAGCTTTGACAGGGGAAACACCATATATTTT | CASSFDRGNTIYF | - | TRBV7-2 | - | TRBJ1-3
TGTGCCAGCCTCGAGCAAACGGACCGGGGTGGCTACACCTTC | CASLEQTDRGGYTF | - | TRBV19 | - | TRBJ1-2
TGTGCCAGCAGTTTAGGAGGTCGGGGACTCTACGAGCAGTACTTC | CASSLGGRGLYEQYF | - | TRBV28 | - | TRBJ2-7
TGCGCCAGCAGTGGAAGCGGGAGTGTCGTCAATGAGCAGTTCTTC | CASSGSGSVVNEQFF | - | TRBV10-1 | TRBD2 | TRBJ2-1
TGTGCCAGCAGTTTATTTGGACAGGGGGAAATCTTGGCTGAAGCTTTCTTT | CASSLFGQGEILAEAFF | - | TRBV27 | TRBD1 | TRBJ1-1
TGTGCCAGCAGCTTAGGTCCCACAGGACCGGATGAAGCTTTCTTT | CASSLGPTGPDEAFF | - | TRBV7-2 | - | TRBJ1-1
TGTGCCAGCACCCCGGGTCCGGGACAGGGGGCTAACGAGCAGTACTTC | CASTPGPGQGANEQYF | - | TRBV5-6 | TRBD1 | TRBJ2-7
TGTGCCAGCAGGGGGTGGGGACAGGGATATGCCGAGCAGTACTTC | CASRGWGQGYAEQYF | - | TRBV27 | TRBD1 | TRBJ2-7
TGTGCCAGTAGTAGAGGGACAGGCCGCACCGGGGAGCTGTTTTTT | CASSRGTGRTGELFF | few | TRBV19 | TRBD1 | TRBJ2-2
TGCGCCAGCAGCTTGGACAGGGGCGAGCAGTACTTC | CASSLDRGEQYF | - | TRBV5-1 | TRBD1 | TRBJ2-7
TGTGCCAGCAGTCACAGGGGGCAGAGCAATCAGCCCCAGCATTTT | CASSHRGQSNQPQHF | - | TRBV7-2 | TRBD1 | TRBJ1-5
TGTGCCAGCAGCTTAGCGATCGGTTCCGGGGCCAACGTCCTGACTTTC | CASSLAIGSGANVLTF | - | TRBV7-9 | - | TRBJ2-6
TGCGCCAGCAGCTCCCCAGGGGATGGCTACACCTTC | CASSSPGDGYTF | - | TRBV5-1 | - | TRBJ1-2
TGTGCCAGCAGCCACACTCTCTGGAGCGCAGGGACAGATACGCAGTATTTT | CASSHTLWSAGTDTQYF | - | TRBV14 | - | TRBJ2-3
TGTGCCAGCAGCTTAAGGTTTAGACAGCCGAATCAGCCCCAGCATTTT | CASSLRFRQPNQPQHF | - | TRBV7-8 | - | TRBJ1-5
TGCGCCAGCAGCAAAAATCGACAGGGCACCTACGAGCAGTACTTC | CASSKNRQGTYEQYF | - | TRBV5-1 | TRBD1 | TRBJ2-7
TGCGCCAGCAGCTACCAGACAGAGCAAGAGACCCAGTACTTC | CASSYQTEQETQYF | - | TRBV5-1 | - | TRBJ2-5
TGCGCCTCACAGGGGAGCGGGCCCGGGACTGAAGCTTTCTTT | CASQGSGPGTEAFF | - | TRBV10-2 | TRBD1 | TRBJ1-1
TGTGCCAGCAGAACGCAGCCGGGACATCTACCGTTGTCTGGTGGCTACACCTTC | CASRTQPGHLPLSGGYTF | - | TRBV27 | - | TRBJ1-2
TGTGCCAGCAGCCCCATAACAGGGTCCGGGGAGCTGTTTTTT | CASSPITGSGELFF | - | TRBV5-4 | - | TRBJ2-2
TGTGCCAGCAGTTACAATAGCGGGGCTGGAGAGACCCAGTACTTC | CASSYNSGAGETQYF | - | TRBV6-5 | TRBD2 | TRBJ2-5
TGTGCCTGGAGTCTCACAGGGGGCCTAGGCGAGCAGTACTTC | CAWSLTGGLGEQYF | few | TRBV30 | TRBD1 | TRBJ2-7
TGCGCCAGCAGTGCGGTGGTCAATGAGCAGTTCTTC | CASSAVVNEQFF | - | TRBV5-1 | - | TRBJ2-1
TGTGCCAGCAGCGGGATCCGGGGGGGCGGCGTCGGGGAGCTGTTTTTT | CASSGIRGGGVGELFF | - | TRBV7-2 | TRBD2 | TRBJ2-2
TGTGCCAGCAGCTTAGCACCCCTACTAGCGGGGGGGAACACCGGGGAGCTGTTTTTT | CASSLAPLLAGGNTGELFF | - | TRBV7-2 | TRBD2 | TRBJ2-2
TGCGCCAGCAGCCGACAGACTAGCCCCGGGGAGCTGTTTTTT | CASSRQTSPGELFF | - | TRBV4-1 | TRBD2 | TRBJ2-2
TGTGCCAGCAGTTCGGTCGACCGGAGGAGCACTGAAGCTTTCTTT | CASSSVDRRSTEAFF | few | TRBV28 | - | TRBJ1-1
TGTGCCAGCAGTCCGGGACATAGCAATCAGCCCCAGCATTTT | CASSPGHSNQPQHF | - | TRBV6-1 | - | TRBJ1-5
TGTGCCAGCAGTGATCTAGCGGGGGGTATCGATACGCAGTATTTT | CASSDLAGGIDTQYF | - | TRBV6-4 | TRBD2 | TRBJ2-3
TGTGCCAGCAGCTCTGGAGGGACTAGCGGGAGAGCCGGGGAGCTGTTTTTT | CASSSGGTSGRAGELFF | once | TRBV7-9 | TRBD2 | TRBJ2-2
TGTGCCAGCAGCTTAGTCTACAGGGGAAACACTGAAGCTTTCTTT | CASSLVYRGNTEAFF | few | TRBV7-8 | TRBD1 | TRBJ1-1
TGTGCCAGCAGTTTAATCGGGACAGGAAATGAAAAACTGTTTTTT | CASSLIGTGNEKLFF | - | TRBV28 | TRBD1 | TRBJ1-4
TGTGCCAGCTCACCACCTAATCCGGGACAGGGTCTGGTGCAGTACTTC | CASSPPNPGQGLVQYF | - | TRBV18 | TRBD1 | TRBJ2-7
TGTGCCAGCAGCGCAGGACAATTTGTTAACTATGGCTACACCTTC | CASSAGQFVNYGYTF | - | TRBV11-2 | - | TRBJ1-2
TGTGCCAGCTGGGGGACAGTGCTCTCCTACGAGCAGTACTTC | CASWGTVLSYEQYF | - | TRBV6-1 | TRBD1 | TRBJ2-7
TGCGCCAGCAGCCAAGATGCTAAGGGGGGGACCTCCTACGAGCAGTACTTC | CASSQDAKGGTSYEQYF | - | TRBV4-3 | - | TRBJ2-7
TGTGCCAACAGGGATCCCTTAGCGGGTGCACCCTACAATGAGCAGTTCTTC | CANRDPLAGAPYNEQFF | - | TRBV2 | - | TRBJ2-1
TGTGCCAGCAGTGAATCTATCCTAGGACAGGGGAATAATGAGCAGTTCTTC | CASSESILGQGNNEQFF | - | TRBV2 | TRBD1 | TRBJ2-1
TGTGCCAGCAGCTTTCAGTATGGCTACACCTTC | CASSFQYGYTF | - | TRBV7-9 | - | TRBJ1-2
TGTGCCAGCAGTCAACAGGGGCCCCCCTACAATGAGCAGTTCTTC | CASSQQGPPYNEQFF | - | TRBV28 | TRBD1 | TRBJ2-1
TGTGCCAGCAGCACGACAGGGGGGGACTATGGCTACACCTTC | CASSTTGGDYGYTF | once | TRBV28 | TRBD1 | TRBJ1-2
TGTGCCTGGAGCCGGGACTTCTACAATGAGCAGTTCTTC | CAWSRDFYNEQFF | - | TRBV30 | - | TRBJ2-1
TGTGCCAGCTCACGGACAGGGGTGGGGGACGGCACAGATACGCAGTATTTT | CASSRTGVGDGTDTQYF | - | TRBV18 | TRBD1 | TRBJ2-3
TGTGCCTGGAGCCGGCAGGGGAGCCAGCCCCAGCATTTT | CAWSRQGSQPQHF | - | TRBV30 | - | TRBJ1-5
TGTGCCAGCAGTTTATCTCTGGCAGGGGGTACGGTGAACACTGAAGCTTTCTTT | CASSLSLAGGTVNTEAFF | - | TRBV27 | TRBD1 | TRBJ1-1
TGTGCCAGCGGAAAGGGGCCAGGTGGGGACACTGAAGCTTTCTTT | CASGKGPGGDTEAFF | - | TRBV6-6 | - | TRBJ1-1
TGTGCCAGCAGTGCCGTCGGACAGGGCCTCAATCAGCCCCAGCATTTT | CASSAVGQGLNQPQHF | few | TRBV6-1 | TRBD1 | TRBJ1-5
TGTGCCTTTGGCCAGTTGGACAGGGACGGATCACCCCTCCACTTT | CAFGQLDRDGSPLHF | - | TRBV30 | TRBD1 | TRBJ1-6
TGCGCCAGCAGTGATAGTTGGCAGGGCAATCAGCCCCAGCATTTT | CASSDSWQGNQPQHF | - | TRBV10-2 | - | TRBJ1-5
TGCGCCAGCAGCCCCGGGACAGGGATTTACCAGCCCCAGCATTTT | CASSPGTGIYQPQHF | - | TRBV5-1 | TRBD1 | TRBJ1-5
TGCAGCGTTGTTAGGGGTGGCGAGCAGTACTTC | CSVVRGGEQYF | - | TRBV29-1 | - | TRBJ2-7
TGTGCCTGGAGTGTACGTGGTGCTAGCTCCTACAATGAGCAGTTCTTC | CAWSVRGASSYNEQFF | - | TRBV30 | - | TRBJ2-1
TGTGCCAGTAGTATAGGACAGTCACACAGTCAGCCCCAGCATTTT | CASSIGQSHSQPQHF | - | TRBV19 | - | TRBJ1-5
TGTGCCAGCAAGGGGGCCGCGCGTATGAACACTGAAGCTTTCTTT | CASKGAARMNTEAFF | few | TRBV7-9 | TRBD1 | TRBJ1-1
TGTGCCAGCAGTCACCCCCACATAGTGTCCGGGACAGGAAATGAAAAACTGTTTTTT | CASSHPHIVSGTGNEKLFF | - | TRBV27 | TRBD1 | TRBJ1-4